Below are 6 T cell receptor beta chains sequenced from a single sample in a study of blood T cells in healthy people across ages. The second PCR ran roughly 7 to 11 cycles with a sample-barcoded 5' primer and J-beta primers. MiXCR, run by TCRdb on the 5' RACE reads, gives a single entry per CDR3 protein. The sample includes around 1,500,000 distinct CDR3 sequences, roughly 28% of them seen just once. Source material: blood. These receptors were collected from a woman aged 25-40 years in good health.

Of note for this clonotype: An end of the junction does not agree with germline; a read error may underlie this. The CDR3 coding sequence is TGTGCCAGCACAAACCTAGGGCGGGAGTCCTCCTACGGGCAGTACTTC. Its translation: CASTNLGRESSYGQYF. The rearrangement links TRBV5-4 to TRBJ2-7; 7 nucleotides agree with TRBD2. CDR1 and CDR2 (germline): SGHNT, YYREEE (reference sequence). The CDR3 covers 16 residues.

CDR3: CASSLGTGGAEAFF. The CDR3 DNA follows: TGTGCCAGCAGCCTCGGGACAGGGGGTGCTGAAGCTTTCTTT. The chain combines TRBV27 with TRBJ1-1; 11 bases match TRBD1. The trim removed 6 bases at V and 6 bases at J, leaving 6 bases unmatched. Looked up from germline, CDR1 is MNHEY and CDR2 is SMNVEV (reference sequence). The CDR3 consists of 14 residues.

This clonotype occurred a few times. The chain carries TRBV2 and TRBJ1-5; D gene uncertain. The CDR3 has 15 amino acids. The V gene lost 4 bases and the J gene lost 0 bases, with 10 bases spanning the gap. Per germline, CDR1 SNHLY and CDR2 FYNNEI. CDR3 sequence reads: CASSVYQYSNQPQHF. The CDR3 coding sequence is TGTGCCAGCAGTGTATACCAATATAGCAATCAGCCCCAGCATTTT.

The CDR3 here is CASSQASSSSYEQYF. The CDR3, as DNA: TGCGCCAGCAGCCAAGCTAGCTCTAGCTCCTACGAGCAGTACTTC. The chain combines TRBV4-1 with TRBJ2-7; the D gene is possibly TRBD2 (5 bases). Trimming shortened V by 1 base and J by 0 bases, and 10 bases separated the two germline ends. The CDR3 spans 15 residues. Germline V lookup: CDR1 MGHRA, CDR2 YSYEKL.

In regard to this clonotype: The junction departs from the called germline gene at one end, perhaps through a read error. The chain carries TRBV4-3 and TRBJ2-1; 13 bases fit TRBD2. This CDR3 region has 21 residues. In germline, CDR1 is LGHNA, CDR2 YSLEER. Here the CDR3 DNA reads TGCGCCAACAGCCAAGATGAGGTGGGAACTAGCGGGAGGGTGGGGTACAATGAGCAGTTCTTC. Its protein product is CANSQDEVGTSGRVGYNEQFF.

This clonotype has ten or more counts. The V and J genes are TRBV29-1 and TRBJ2-7; either TRBD1 or TRBD2 may fit D (5 bases each). This CDR3 comprises 13 residues. The germline CDR1 and CDR2 sequences are SQVTM and ANQGSEA. Trimming shortened V by 4 bases and J by 2 bases, and 12 bases separated the two germline ends. The CDR3 region has the DNA TGCAGCGTTGGGGGGACGGTAACCTACGAGCAGTACTTC. Translating it yields CSVGGTVTYEQYF.